One and the same sample provided the 23 T cell receptor beta chains below, sequenced in a study of shared clonotypes between healthy human individuals. Libraries were prepared by immunoSEQ multiplex PCR; TCRdb keeps only in-frame clonotypes and omits some of them. Among approximately 2,200,000 clones, under 95% were seen once, and the ten largest hold over 1.5%. CD45RO-negative, CCR7-positively selected cells formed the naive CD8 fraction, excluding terminally differentiated effector memory CD45RA+ cells. Sequenced input: naive CD8+ T cells from PBMCs. Receptors were obtained from a young man in good health. Some clones in this sample may be carry-over from other donors' samples.

The chain joins TRBV7-2 to TRBJ2-7; D gene unclear. This CDR3 spans 16 amino acids. The germline V gene has CDR1 SGHTA and CDR2 FQGNSA. V shed 1 base and J shed 0 bases, with 13 bases lying between them. The CDR3 reads CASSLVRNLSSYEQYF. The CDR3 coding sequence is TGTGCCAGCAGCTTAGTCAGGAACCTCTCCTCCTACGAGCAGTACTTC.

The rearrangement joins TRBV2 to TRBJ1-2, with a possible D match to TRBD1 (6 bases). Trimming left V 7 bases short and J 7 bases short, with 13 bases between. The CDR3 loop spans 12 amino acids. Germline V gene lookup returns CDR1 SNHLY and CDR2 FYNNEI. CDR3 in DNA: TGTGCCAGCACCCAGGCAGGGGCTGGCTACACCTTC. This gives the protein CASTQAGAGYTF.

The rearrangement uses TRBV7-6 and TRBJ1-1; TRBD1 agrees at 7 bases. This CDR3 has 13 residues. The V and J ends lost 5 bases and 4 bases, in that order; junction bases with no gene match: 4. Germline V gene data show CDR1 as SGHVS and CDR2 as FNYEAQ. CDR3 bases: TGTGCCAGCAGCCCCGACAGGGTCACTGAAGCTTTCTTT. This sequence encodes CASSPDRVTEAFF.

The chain recombines TRBV5-4 with TRBJ2-2; a weak D match, TRBD2 (5 bases). The CDR3 spans 17 residues. Germline CDR1 reads SGHNT; CDR2 reads YYREEE (reference sequence). Deletions cut 0 bases from V and 0 bases from J, with 12 bases between. The CDR3 DNA follows: TGTGCCAGCAGCTTGGCCGGGGTAGCGCCGAACACCGGGGAGCTGTTTTTT. Translation gives CASSLAGVAPNTGELFF.

The chain couples TRBV28 to TRBJ1-4; D gene ambiguous. The CDR3 spans 16 residues. Per the germline V gene, CDR1 is MDHEN and CDR2 is SYDVKM. Trimming pared 4 bases from V and 0 bases from J, leaving 12 bases between. This CDR3 reads CASSSGREATNEKLFF. The CDR3 bases are TGTGCCAGCAGTTCGGGCAGAGAGGCAACTAATGAAAAACTGTTTTTT. Full variable domain (missing parts from reference TRBV28 and TRBJ1-4): DVKVTQSSRYLVKRTGEKVFLECVQDMDHENMFWYRQDPGLGLRLIYFSYDVKMKEKGDIPEGYSVSREKKERFSLILESASTNQTSMYLCASSSGREATNEKLFFGSGTQLSVL.

V usage is TRBV23-1 and J usage is TRBJ2-7; 9 positions match TRBD1. TRBV23-1 has ORF status, its function being uncertain. V gave up 0 bases and J gave up 5 bases; unmatched junction bases: 5. The CDR3 sequence is 15 residues long. CDR3 sequence reads: CASSQSETGGDEQYF. CDR3 in DNA: TGCGCCAGCAGTCAATCTGAGACAGGGGGTGACGAGCAGTACTTC.

This clone was observed once. This chain uses TRBV29-1 with TRBJ2-5; maybe TRBD2 (5 bases). The V gene lost 5 bases and the J gene lost 5 bases, with 6 bases spanning the gap. The CDR3 sequence is 10 residues long. CDR1 SQVTM and CDR2 ANQGSEA come from the germline V gene. CDR3 nucleotide sequence: TGCAGCGTTCGGACTGAGACCCAGTACTTC. This sequence encodes CSVRTETQYF. The variable domain in full, completed from reference TRBV29-1 and TRBJ2-5, reads SAVISQKPSRDICQRGTSLTIQCQVDSQVTMMFWYRQQPGQSLTLIATANQGSEATYESGFVIDKFPISRPNLTFSTLTVSNMSPEDSSIYLCSVRTETQYFGPGTRLLVL.

V gene TRBV14 combines with J gene TRBJ2-7; D remains ambiguous. Germline V lookup: CDR1 SGHDN, CDR2 FVKESK. The CDR3 totals 13 residues. V was trimmed by 4 bases and J by 0 bases, leaving 7 bases between them. The CDR3 region has the DNA TGTGCCAGCAGCCGTGGCCTCTCCTACGAGCAGTACTTC. Amino acids: CASSRGLSYEQYF.

Details on this clone: The sample holds other DNA sequences that translate to the same CDR3. This rearrangement joins TRBV4-3 to TRBJ2-1; perhaps TRBD2 as D (5 bases). The CDR3 contains 15 residues. The V gene lost 1 base and the J gene lost 0 bases, with 7 bases spanning the gap. Germline CDR1 LGHNA, CDR2 YSLEER. DNA of the CDR3: TGCGCCAGCAGCCAAGCGGGAAGCTCCTACAATGAGCAGTTCTTC. It specifies CASSQAGSSYNEQFF.

This clone occurred once. The V call is TRBV6-5, the J call TRBJ2-1; 10 bases are shared with TRBD2. CDR1 MNHEY and CDR2 SVGAGI come from the germline V gene. The CDR3 consists of 15 residues. V was clipped by 5 bases and J by 4 bases; unmatched bases: 5. The CDR3: CASSNGLAEYNEQFF. The CDR3 region has the DNA TGTGCCAGCAGTAACGGACTAGCGGAATACAATGAGCAGTTCTTC.

The J gene is TRBJ2-3, the V gene TRBV28; 7 bases are a match to TRBD2. This CDR3 has 18 amino acids. Germline values: CDR1 MDHEN, CDR2 SYDVKM. V shed 5 bases, J shed 2 bases, and the junction held 16 bases outside the gene matches. The CDR3 DNA reads as TGTGCCAGCAGTCTCTCATTTGAGGCTAGCGGCGCCACAGATACGCAGTATTTT. Its translation is CASSLSFEASGATDTQYF.

Only a few counts were recorded for this clone. The chain's CDR3 is CASSIANNQPQHF. CDR3 nucleotide sequence: TGTGCCAGTAGTATAGCCAACAATCAGCCCCAGCATTTT. This rearrangement joins TRBV19 to TRBJ1-5; no definite D call. V was trimmed by 1 base and J by 3 bases, leaving 4 bases between them. The CDR3 consists of 13 residues. The germline V gene encodes CDR1 LNHDA and CDR2 SQIVND (reference sequence).

V is TRBV27 and J is TRBJ2-7; D assignment may be TRBD1 or TRBD2 (5 bases each). The length of the CDR3 is 14 residues. V was shortened by 4 bases and J by 6 bases, with 16 bases between the two germline ends. The germline V gene encodes CDR1 MNHEY and CDR2 SMNVEV (reference sequence). The CDR3 DNA is TGTGCCAGCAGTTGGGGGACGGGCCCCGGCGAGCAGTACTTC. This codes for CASSWGTGPGEQYF.

The chain carries TRBV7-2 and TRBJ1-5; D call uncertain. Germline V gene data show CDR1 as SGHTA and CDR2 as FQGNSA. The CDR3 covers 14 residues. With 4 bases removed from V and 6 bases from J, the gap between germline ends came to 13 bases. The CDR3 sequence is CASSSSWRGQPQHF. The CDR3 DNA follows: TGTGCCAGCAGCTCCAGTTGGCGCGGTCAGCCCCAGCATTTT.

This chain connects TRBV5-6 to TRBJ2-7; 7 nucleotides line up with TRBD1. CDR3 size: 13 residues. Trimming took 6 bases from V and 3 from J; bases not matched to a gene: 6. CDR1 is SGHDT and CDR2 is YYEEEE in the germline V gene. CDR3 protein: CASTGQSNYEQYF. The CDR3 DNA reads TGTGCCAGCACGGGACAGAGCAACTACGAGCAGTACTTC.

The V call is TRBV5-4, the J call TRBJ1-1, with D possibly matching TRBD1 (5 bases). The germline V gene has CDR1 SGHNT and CDR2 YYREEE (reference sequence). Trimming shortened V by 0 bases and J by 7 bases, and 16 bases separated the two germline ends. CDR3 length: 15 amino acids. The DNA of the CDR3 is TGTGCCAGCAGCTTGGCGGGCAGGGATTTTGGTGAAGCTTTCTTT. The encoded protein is CASSLAGRDFGEAFF.

The chain links TRBV6-1 to TRBJ1-2, with 8 bases fitting TRBD1. This CDR3 has 15 residues. Germline assignment: CDR1 MNHNS and CDR2 SASEGT. V trimming: 8 bases; J trimming: 3 bases; junction bases outside the gene matches: 11. CDR3 sequence reads: CASDWFQGAHYGYTF. DNA for the CDR3: TGTGCCAGCGATTGGTTCCAGGGGGCTCACTATGGCTACACCTTC.

This sequence joins TRBV4-3 and TRBJ2-1; D possibly corresponds to TRBD2 (6 bases). Germline CDR1 is LGHNA and CDR2 is YSLEER. This CDR3 spans 14 amino acids. V was clipped by 0 bases and J by 4 bases, with 7 bases between them. In DNA form, the CDR3 reads TGCGCCAGCAGCCAAGATGGGGGGTACAATGAGCAGTTCTTC. Its protein is CASSQDGGYNEQFF.

This clone was seen a single time. The chain is built from TRBV27 and TRBJ1-1; D is unclear. There are 13 residues in the CDR3. CDR1 MNHEY and CDR2 SMNVEV come from the germline V gene (reference sequence). Trimming took 2 bases from V and 4 from J, leaving 8 bases between them. CDR3 DNA: TGTGCCAGCAGTTTAATGGACCTCACTGAAGCTTTCTTT. Residues: CASSLMDLTEAFF.

To note about this clone: This same CDR3 is encoded by further DNA sequences in the sample. As DNA, the CDR3 is TGCGCCAGCAGTGGGGACCGGTCCTACGAGCAGTACTTC. As protein: CASSGDRSYEQYF. The V call is TRBV10-2, the J call TRBJ2-7; either TRBD1 or TRBD2 may supply D (5 bases each). Per germline, CDR1 WSHSY and CDR2 SAAADI. Between the trimmed V and J ends, which lost 4 bases and 1 base, there was a span of 8 bases. The CDR3 runs to 13 residues.

The chain has TRBV25-1 and TRBJ2-7, with TRBD1 identical over 9 bases. The junction had 8 bases not matched to a gene; V was cut back by 5 bases and J by 6 bases. Per the germline V gene, CDR1 is MGHDK and CDR2 is SYGVNS. CDR3 length: 14 amino acids. The CDR3 spells CASSIPGQGSEQYF. The CDR3 coding sequence is TGTGCCAGCAGTATCCCGGGACAGGGAAGCGAGCAGTACTTC.

This clone was seen a handful of times. The rearrangement joins TRBV28 to TRBJ1-2; D gene uncertain. Per germline, CDR1 MDHEN and CDR2 SYDVKM. The CDR3 covers 16 residues. The germline V and J ends were trimmed by 4 bases and 8 bases, with 23 bases remaining between them. The CDR3 here is CASSSYLITREDGYTF. CDR3 sequence (DNA): TGTGCCAGCAGTTCCTATCTTATCACGAGGGAGGACGGCTACACCTTC.

This rearrangement joins TRBV15 to TRBJ2-1, with D perhaps matching TRBD1 (6 bases). This CDR3 has 15 residues. The germline CDR1 and CDR2 sequences are LNHNV and YYDKDF (reference sequence). V was shortened by 1 base and J by 3 bases, with 10 bases between the two germline ends. CDR3: CATSRAAGVYNEQFF. DNA of the CDR3: TGTGCCACCAGCAGAGCGGCAGGGGTCTACAATGAGCAGTTCTTC.